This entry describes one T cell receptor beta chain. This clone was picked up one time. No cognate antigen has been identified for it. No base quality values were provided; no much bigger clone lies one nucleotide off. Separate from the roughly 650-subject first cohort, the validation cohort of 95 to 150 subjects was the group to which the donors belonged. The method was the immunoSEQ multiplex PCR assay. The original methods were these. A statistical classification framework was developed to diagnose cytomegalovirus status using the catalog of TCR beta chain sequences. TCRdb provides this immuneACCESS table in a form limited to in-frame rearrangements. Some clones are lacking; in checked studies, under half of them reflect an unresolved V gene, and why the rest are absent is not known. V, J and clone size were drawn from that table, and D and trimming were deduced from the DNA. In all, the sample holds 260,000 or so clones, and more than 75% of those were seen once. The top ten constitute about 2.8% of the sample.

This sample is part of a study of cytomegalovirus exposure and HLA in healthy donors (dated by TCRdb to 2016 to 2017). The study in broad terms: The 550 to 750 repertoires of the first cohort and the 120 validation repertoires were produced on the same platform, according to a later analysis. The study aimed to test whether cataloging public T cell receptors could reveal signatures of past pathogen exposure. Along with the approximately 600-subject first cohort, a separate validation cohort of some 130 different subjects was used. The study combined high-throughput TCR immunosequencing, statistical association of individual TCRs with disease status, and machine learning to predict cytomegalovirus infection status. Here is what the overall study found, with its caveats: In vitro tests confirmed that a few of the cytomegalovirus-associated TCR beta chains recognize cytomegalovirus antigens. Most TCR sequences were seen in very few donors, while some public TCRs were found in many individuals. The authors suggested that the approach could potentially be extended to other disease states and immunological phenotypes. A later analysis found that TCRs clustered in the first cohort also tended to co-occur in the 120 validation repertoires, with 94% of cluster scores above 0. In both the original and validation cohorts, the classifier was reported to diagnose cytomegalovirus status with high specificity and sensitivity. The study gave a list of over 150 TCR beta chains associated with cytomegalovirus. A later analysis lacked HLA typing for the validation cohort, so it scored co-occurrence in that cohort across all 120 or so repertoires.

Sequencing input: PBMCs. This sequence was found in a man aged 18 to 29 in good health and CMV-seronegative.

The nucleotide sequence is given as TGCGCCAGCAGCCAAGTTGCATCCGGACTAGCGGGCCCAGATACGCAGTATTTT. Translation gives CASSQVASGLAGPDTQYF. This chain is built from TRBV4-3 and TRBJ2-3; a stretch of 11 junction bases matches TRBD2. The CDR3 starts with the cysteine, ends with the phenylalanine, and has 18 residues. The read is trimmed to its CDR3 DNA, 54 bases read in frame from base 1. CDR1 and CDR2 are read off the germline V gene as LGHNA and YSLEER. The V end gives up 1 base and the J end 4 bases, leaving 10 bases in the junction not matched to a gene.